Below are 26 T cell receptor beta chains sequenced from a single sample in a study of blood T cell repertoires in COVID-19. The table came from immunoSEQ multiplex PCR; TCRdb's copy has only in-frame clones and leaves some out. The data contain some 150,000 clones, 84% of them singletons. Sequencing was carried out using peripheral blood. The receptors come from a human donor in a cohort sampled during active COVID-19.

CDR3 DNA sequence: TGTGCCAGCAGCGGGACAGGACTGGGCCAGCCCCAGCATTTT. Translating it yields CASSGTGLGQPQHF. The chain couples TRBV7-8 to TRBJ1-5; the match to TRBD1 covers 8 bases. This CDR3 is built from 14 residues. V was pared by 5 bases and J by 7 bases, with 7 bases of the junction left unmatched. CDR1 is SGHVS, CDR2 FQNEAQ, per germline.

The chain uses TRBV7-2 and TRBJ2-1; no firm D call. The CDR3 has 14 residues. CDR1 SGHTA and CDR2 FQGNSA come from the germline V gene. Trimming shortened V by 5 bases and J by 7 bases, and 15 bases separated the two germline ends. DNA of the CDR3: TGTGCCAGCAGCCCCCTCTCGGTCCCTAATGAGCAGTTCTTC. The encoded protein is CASSPLSVPNEQFF. Variable domain in full (rest from reference TRBV7-2 and TRBJ2-1): GAGVSQSPSNKVTEKGKDVELRCDPISGHTALYWYRQSLGQGLEFLIYFQGNSAPDKSGLPSDRFSAERTGGSVSTLTIQRTQQEDSAVYLCASSPLSVPNEQFFGPGTRLTVL.

This chain joins TRBV7-9 and TRBJ2-1; 7 bases agree with TRBD1. Germline V gives CDR1 SEHNR, CDR2 FQNEAQ (reference sequence). The length of the CDR3 is 15 residues. After removal of 5 bases from V and 7 bases from J, the junction contained 11 bases not matched to a gene. The CDR3 region is CASSLRDRSPNEQFF. CDR3 DNA sequence: TGTGCCAGCAGCCTCCGGGACAGAAGCCCTAATGAGCAGTTCTTC.

This chain joins TRBV2 and TRBJ2-2; 7 nucleotides align to TRBD2. The CDR3 is 15 residues long. V was pared by 6 bases and J by 6 bases, with 10 bases of the junction left unmatched. Looked up from germline, CDR1 is SNHLY and CDR2 is FYNNEI. CDR3 region: CASSPETGGSGELFF. Here the CDR3 DNA reads TGTGCCAGCAGCCCCGAGACGGGGGGTTCCGGGGAGCTGTTTTTT.

The chain's CDR3 is CASSKASDLVDTQYF. In DNA, the CDR3 is TGTGCCAGCAGCAAAGCTAGCGACCTTGTAGATACGCAGTATTTT. The chain combines TRBV7-9 with TRBJ2-3, with a possible D match to TRBD2 (6 bases). V lost 5 bases and J lost 5, with 17 bases in between. The length of the CDR3 is 15 residues. The germline V gene encodes CDR1 SEHNR and CDR2 FQNEAQ (reference sequence).

V usage is TRBV11-1 and J usage is TRBJ1-3; weak D call: TRBD1 (5 bases). V lost 5 bases to trimming and J lost 4 bases, with 12 bases between them. There are 14 residues in the CDR3. Germline V gene sequence: CDR1 SGHAT, CDR2 FQDESV (reference sequence). The chain's CDR3 is CASSHRQSGNTIYF. For the CDR3, the DNA is TGTGCCAGCAGCCATCGACAGTCCGGAAACACCATATATTTT.

The chain uses TRBV18 and TRBJ2-2; TRBD1 matches at 7 bases. The CDR3 runs 13 residues. The germline V gene encodes CDR1 KGHSH and CDR2 LQKENI. After removal of 4 bases from V and 7 bases from J, the junction contained 3 bases not matched to a gene. The CDR3 DNA sequence: TGTGCCAGCTCACGAGACAGGGTCGGGGAGCTGTTTTTT. Residues: CASSRDRVGELFF.

The gene calls are TRBV10-3 and TRBJ2-1, with 12 bases fitting TRBD2. The germline CDR1 and CDR2 sequences are ENHRY and SYGVKD. This CDR3 region has 14 residues. V gave up 8 bases and J gave up 9 bases; unmatched junction bases: 8. The CDR3 DNA follows: TGTGCCATCGGAACAGGACTAGCGGGAAGTGAGCAGTTCTTC. Translating it yields CAIGTGLAGSEQFF.

The chain employs TRBV15 and TRBJ1-2; D is possibly TRBD1 (5 bases). This CDR3 spans 18 amino acids. Trimming removed 3 bases at V and 5 bases at J, with 25 bases between. Germline CDR1 reads LNHNV; CDR2 reads YYDKDF (reference sequence). CDR3 in DNA: TGTGCCACCAGCAGTCCCCCCCAAGGGGCAGAGGATGGGTATGGCTACACCTTC. This encodes CATSSPPQGAEDGYGYTF.

The chain employs TRBV7-9 and TRBJ1-2; tentatively, D is TRBD1 (6 bases). V was clipped by 8 bases and J by 4 bases, with 20 bases between them. The CDR3 consists of 15 residues. CDR1 is SEHNR and CDR2 is FQNEAQ in the germline V gene (reference sequence). CDR3 residues: CASRGEGRGGYGYTF. CDR3 DNA: TGTGCCAGCCGGGGAGAGGGCAGGGGTGGCTATGGCTACACCTTC.

The chain employs TRBV3-1 (or the pseudogene TRBV3-2) and TRBJ1-2, with D unresolved. V was clipped by 0 bases and J by 4 bases, with 6 bases between them. There are 13 residues in the CDR3. Germline loops: CDR1 LGHDT, CDR2 YNNKEL (reference sequence). CDR3 DNA sequence: TGTGCCAGCAGCCAAGAGGGAGGCTATGGCTACACCTTC. Amino acid sequence: CASSQEGGYGYTF.

The chain couples TRBV7-2 to TRBJ2-1; a weak D match, TRBD2 (5 bases). The germline V gene has CDR1 SGHTA and CDR2 FQGNSA. The CDR3 is 13 amino acids. V was cut by 1 base and J by 8 bases, with 9 bases left in between. The chain's CDR3 is CASSLVRGDEQFF. DNA for the CDR3: TGTGCCAGCAGCTTAGTCCGGGGTGATGAGCAGTTCTTC.

J is TRBJ2-3 and V is TRBV5-4; D uncertain. Germline assignment: CDR1 SGHNT and CDR2 YYREEE (reference sequence). V dropped 1 base and J dropped 4 bases, with 7 bases sitting between them. The CDR3 is made up of 13 amino acids. The CDR3 DNA reads as TGTGCCAGCAGCTTGCGATCAGCAGATACGCAGTATTTT. This translates into CASSLRSADTQYF. Supplemented by reference TRBV5-4 and TRBJ2-3, the full variable domain reads ETGVTQSPTHLIKTRGQQVTLRCSSQSGHNTVSWYQQALGQGPQFIFQYYREEENGRGNFPPRFSGLQFPNYSSELNVNALELDDSALYLCASSLRSADTQYFGPGTRLTVL.

The V call is TRBV5-1, the J call TRBJ2-1; tentatively, D is TRBD2 (6 bases). With 0 bases removed from V and 2 bases from J, the gap between germline ends came to 9 bases. From germline, CDR1 is SGHRS and CDR2 YFSETQ. The CDR3 has 15 residues. CDR3 sequence: CASSLGLGTYNEQFF. Written as DNA, the CDR3 is TGCGCCAGCAGCTTGGGACTAGGAACCTACAATGAGCAGTTCTTC.

The gene calls are TRBV5-8 and TRBJ1-6; D not certain. CDR1 and CDR2 (germline): SGHTS, YDEGEE. This CDR3 has 14 residues. V was shortened by 3 bases and J by 9 bases, with 13 bases between the two germline ends. The CDR3, as DNA: TGTGCCAGCAGCTCCGACTACTTTGGTTCACCCCTCCACTTT. This translates into CASSSDYFGSPLHF. Using reference TRBV5-8 and TRBJ1-6 for the parts outside the CDR3, the full variable domain is EAGVTQSPTHLIKTRGQQATLRCSPISGHTSVYWYQQALGLGLQFLLWYDEGEERNRGNFPPRFSGRQFPNYSSELNVNALELEDSALYLCASSSDYFGSPLHFGNGTRLTVT.

This clone was seen more than once but under ten times. The chain uses TRBV7-8 and TRBJ2-7; 8 nucleotides align to TRBD1. The CDR3 runs to 14 residues. Per germline, CDR1 SGHVS and CDR2 FQNEAQ. Trimming took 0 bases from V and 7 from J; bases not matched to a gene: 5. CDR3 bases: TGTGCCAGCAGCTTAGCGGGGACAGGAGGGGAGCAGTACTTC. Protein product: CASSLAGTGGEQYF.

This sequence joins TRBV19 and TRBJ2-2, with 11 bases fitting TRBD1. Trimming cost V 10 bases and J 5 bases; bases outside gene matches: 6. CDR1 and CDR2 from the germline V gene are LNHDA and SQIVND (reference sequence). This CDR3 has 14 amino acids. This CDR3 reads CATLDRGLTGELFF. The CDR3 DNA reads TGTGCCACCTTGGACAGGGGGCTGACCGGGGAGCTGTTTTTT.

The chain combines TRBV6-2 or TRBV6-3 with TRBJ2-7; the match to TRBD2 covers 7 bases. This CDR3 is built from 12 residues. V was clipped by 5 bases and J by 5 bases; unmatched bases: 3. The germline V gene has CDR1 MNHEY and CDR2 SVGEGT. The CDR3 spells CASSRGDHEQYF. The CDR3 coding sequence is TGTGCCAGCAGTCGGGGGGACCACGAGCAGTACTTC.

J is TRBJ1-4 and V is TRBV2; possible D gene TRBD1, 5 bases. The CDR3 runs to 13 residues. The V gene's germline CDR1 is SNHLY and CDR2 FYNNEI. V lost 6 bases and J lost 2, with 7 bases in between. In DNA, the CDR3 is TGTGCCAGCAGGCGGGGGACTAATGAAAAACTGTTTTTT. Translation: CASRRGTNEKLFF.

The V call is TRBV3-1 (or the pseudogene TRBV3-2), the J call TRBJ2-5; D gene ambiguous. CDR1 is LGHDT, CDR2 YNNKEL, per germline (reference sequence). V was cut by 10 bases and J by 3 bases, with 12 bases left in between. CDR3 length: 12 amino acids. CDR3 region: CATSLEEETQYF. CDR3 in DNA: TGTGCCACCTCTTTAGAAGAAGAGACCCAGTACTTC.

The chain couples TRBV5-6 to TRBJ2-1; D perhaps matches TRBD1 (6 bases). Per the germline V gene, CDR1 is SGHDT and CDR2 is YYEEEE. The CDR3 totals 14 residues. V lost 4 bases, J lost 5 bases, and 13 bases lay in between. CDR3 loop: CASSGKDRNNEQFF. Here the CDR3 DNA reads TGTGCCAGCAGCGGCAAGGACAGAAACAATGAGCAGTTCTTC.

This rearrangement joins TRBV5-1 to TRBJ2-3; tentatively, D is TRBD1 (6 bases). Germline lookup yields CDR1 SGHRS and CDR2 YFSETQ. Between the trimmed V and J ends, which lost 3 bases and 3 bases, there was a span of 11 bases. The CDR3 spans 14 residues. Written as DNA, the CDR3 is TGCGCCAGCAGCTCGTCGACAGGTACAGATACGCAGTATTTT. It yields the protein CASSSSTGTDTQYF.

The CDR3 sequence is CAIKSASTDTQYF. For the CDR3, the DNA is TGTGCCATCAAATCAGCGAGCACAGATACGCAGTATTTT. The rearrangement joins TRBV10-3 to TRBJ2-3; no reliable D call. V lost 7 bases and J 0 bases, leaving 8 bases between the germline ends. In germline, CDR1 is ENHRY, CDR2 SYGVKD. The CDR3 loop spans 13 amino acids.

The CDR3 loop reads CASSHDRESTGELFF. The CDR3 DNA reads TGCGCCAGCAGTCACGACAGGGAGTCCACCGGGGAGCTGTTTTTT. The rearrangement links TRBV23-1 to TRBJ2-2, with TRBD1 matching 7 bases. TRBV23-1 is an ORF, with its function uncertain. Trimming removed 3 bases from V and 4 bases from J; junction bases left unmatched: 5. The CDR3 extends over 15 amino acids.

J is TRBJ2-1 and V is TRBV6-6; D is undetermined. This CDR3 contains 16 residues. The V gene lost 5 bases and the J gene lost 5 bases, with 19 bases spanning the gap. Germline CDR1 reads MNHNY; CDR2 reads SVGAGI (reference sequence). The CDR3: CASSRRSNLLHNEQFF. The DNA of the CDR3 is TGTGCCAGCAGTCGACGCTCGAACCTACTGCACAATGAGCAGTTCTTC.

The chain carries TRBV10-3 and TRBJ1-3, with 7 bases identical to TRBD1. The V gene end was trimmed by 6 bases and the J gene end by 0 bases; junction bases not matched to a gene: 5. Germline V CDR1 and CDR2: ENHRY, SYGVKD. CDR3 length: 15 amino acids. DNA for the CDR3: TGTGCCATCAGCCGACAGGGTATCTCTGGAAACACCATATATTTT. Amino acids: CAISRQGISGNTIYF.